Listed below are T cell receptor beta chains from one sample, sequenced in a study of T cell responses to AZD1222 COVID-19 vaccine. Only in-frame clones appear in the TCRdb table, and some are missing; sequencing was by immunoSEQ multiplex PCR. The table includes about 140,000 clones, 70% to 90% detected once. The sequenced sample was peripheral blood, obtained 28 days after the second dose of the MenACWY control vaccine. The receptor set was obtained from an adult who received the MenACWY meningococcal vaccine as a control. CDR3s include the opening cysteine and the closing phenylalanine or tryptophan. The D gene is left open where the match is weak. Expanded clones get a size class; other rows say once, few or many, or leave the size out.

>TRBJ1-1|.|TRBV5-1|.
CASSLRGMNTEAFF
TGCGCCAGCAGCTTAAGGGGGATGAACACTGAAGCTTTCTTT
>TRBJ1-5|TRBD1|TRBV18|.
CASSQQGASNQPQHF
TGTGCCAGCTCCCAGCAGGGGGCTAGCAATCAGCCCCAGCATTTT
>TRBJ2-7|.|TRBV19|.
CASSYFPHEQYF
TGTGCCAGTAGTTATTTTCCCCACGAGCAGTACTTC
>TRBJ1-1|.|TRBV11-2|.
CASSPITGWGTEAFF
TGTGCCAGCAGCCCCATCACAGGGTGGGGCACTGAAGCTTTCTTT
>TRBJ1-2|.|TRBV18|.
CASSPLALANYGYTF
TGTGCCAGCTCACCACTGGCATTGGCAAACTATGGCTACACCTTC
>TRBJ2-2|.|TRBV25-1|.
CASRPPDRANTGELFF
TGTGCCAGCAGGCCCCCGGACAGAGCGAACACCGGGGAGCTGTTTTTT
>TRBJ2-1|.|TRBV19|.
CASSIYPSYDNEQFF
TGTGCCAGTAGTATATACCCATCCTATGACAATGAGCAGTTCTTC
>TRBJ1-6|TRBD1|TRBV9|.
CASSVATGGGSPLHF
TGTGCCAGCAGCGTAGCTACAGGGGGCGGTTCACCCCTCCACTTT
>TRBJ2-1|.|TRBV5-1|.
CASSLESHNEQFF
TGCGCCAGCAGCTTGGAAAGCCACAATGAGCAGTTCTTC
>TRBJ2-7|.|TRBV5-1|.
CASSLADNSFSYEQYF
TGCGCCAGCAGCTTGGCCGACAATTCGTTCTCCTACGAGCAGTACTTC
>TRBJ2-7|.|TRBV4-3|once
CASSQDLSALSYEQYF
TGCGCCAGCAGCCAAGATCTAAGCGCCCTATCCTACGAGCAGTACTTC
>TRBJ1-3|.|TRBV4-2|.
CASSPRLISGNTIYF
TGTGCCAGCAGCCCCCGACTGATCTCTGGAAACACCATATATTTT
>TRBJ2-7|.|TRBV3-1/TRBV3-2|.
CASSPNRVEQYF
TGTGCCAGCAGCCCTAACAGGGTCGAGCAGTACTTC
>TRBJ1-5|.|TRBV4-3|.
CASSQTPGNQPQHF
TGCGCCAGCAGCCAGACCCCAGGGAATCAGCCCCAGCATTTT
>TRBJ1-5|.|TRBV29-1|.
CSVRQNANSNQPQHF
TGCAGCGTAAGACAAAATGCGAATAGCAATCAGCCCCAGCATTTT
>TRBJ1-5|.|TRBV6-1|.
CASLRVGGNQPQHF
TGTGCCAGCCTTCGTGTAGGGGGGAATCAGCCCCAGCATTTT
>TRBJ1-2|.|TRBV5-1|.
CASSLGGGEDGYTF
TGCGCCAGCAGCTTGGGTGGAGGAGAAGATGGCTACACCTTC
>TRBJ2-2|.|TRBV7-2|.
CASSFRRTGELFF
TGTGCCAGCAGCTTCCGACGCACCGGGGAGCTGTTTTTT
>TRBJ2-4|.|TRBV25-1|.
CASSEGSQGAKNIQYF
TGTGCCAGCAGTGAGGGTTCACAGGGAGCCAAAAACATTCAGTACTTC
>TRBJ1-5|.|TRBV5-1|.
CATSLQPNQPQHF
TGCGCCACCTCGTTGCAGCCTAATCAGCCCCAGCATTTT